The clone carrying this T cell receptor (beta chain) was seen a few times. The antigen is unknown. The record originates from a study of beta chain features in type 1 diabetes. Study findings and constraints: There were fewer insertions and more deletions at the VDJ junctions of type 1 diabetes patients.

Sequencing targeted expressed TCRB transcripts, as all isolated RNA had been reverse transcribed. An average of around 3.4 million reads was obtained for naive, central memory and regulatory T cell samples. The assay was immunoSEQ multiplex PCR, and TCRdb's table has in-frame clones only and misses some. The sample lists 350,000 to 450,000 clones, about 14% seen once, with roughly 0.033% in the top ten. There are 15 residues in the CDR3. Losses at the gene ends were 4 bases for V and 7 bases for J; bases not matched to a gene: 10. Germline CDR1 reads SGHRS; CDR2 reads YFSETQ. V and J are TRBV5-1 and TRBJ2-1, with 8 bases aligning to TRBD2. The TCR was taken from a man aged 30 to 45 in good health. The sequencing sample was made of naive CD4+ T cells from blood. Here the CDR3 DNA reads TGCGCCAGCAGCGGTAGGGGACTAGAAGTTAATGAGCAGTTCTTC. Protein sequence: CASSGRGLEVNEQFF.